One sample yielded the 18 T cell receptor beta chains listed below, sequenced in a study of T-cell memory formation after mild COVID-19. In TCRdb, the 5' RACE reads were re-called with MiXCR into one record per CDR3 protein. Counted here are 300,000 to 400,000 distinct CDR3 sequences, around 15% occurring once; the ten biggest clones make up about 22%. Source material: PBMCs or a T cell subset sorted from them (not recorded which). Receptors originate from a man younger than 35 who had mild COVID-19 (a few samples of this study predate the infection). Cell type and time point are not known.

This clonotype was observed many times. V gene TRBV5-1 combines with J gene TRBJ2-5; D is unclear. The V and J ends lost 0 bases and 2 bases respectively, with 17 bases between them. In germline, CDR1 is SGHRS, CDR2 YFSETQ. The CDR3 consists of 17 residues. CDR3 sequence reads: CASSLVRAGTIQETQYF. CDR3 nucleotide sequence: TGCGCCAGCAGCTTGGTTCGGGCAGGAACGATACAAGAGACCCAGTACTTC.

This clonotype was seen a few times. The chain links TRBV6-6 to TRBJ1-6, with TRBD1 as a possible D gene (5 bases). Between the trimmed V and J ends, which lost 8 bases and 4 bases, there was a span of 12 bases. The germline gives CDR1 MNHNY, CDR2 SVGAGI (reference sequence). The CDR3 length is 14 residues. DNA of the CDR3: TGTGCCAGCTGGGACGGGCCATATAATTCACCCCTCCACTTT. Its protein product is CASWDGPYNSPLHF.

This chain joins TRBV11-2 and TRBJ1-2; 9 bases line up with TRBD1. The germline CDR1 and CDR2 sequences are SGHAT and FQNNGV. Trimming cost V 6 bases and J 7 bases; bases outside gene matches: 15. The CDR3 sequence is 16 residues long. This chain's CDR3 is CASRSLPGQGSSGYTF. For the CDR3, the DNA is TGTGCCAGCAGATCCCTTCCGGGACAGGGATCTTCTGGCTACACCTTC.

This clonotype was counted between two and nine times. V usage is TRBV2 and J usage is TRBJ2-3; 8 bases agree with TRBD1. Trimming took 5 bases from V and 4 from J; bases not matched to a gene: 5. Germline CDR1 and CDR2: SNHLY and FYNNEI. There are 14 residues in the CDR3. This CDR3 reads CASSLWTGPDTQYF. CDR3 DNA sequence: TGTGCCAGCAGTCTCTGGACAGGGCCAGATACGCAGTATTTT.

This clonotype showed up many times. The chain joins TRBV7-9 to TRBJ2-2; TRBD1 matches 10 bases. The germline gives CDR1 SEHNR, CDR2 FQNEAQ (reference sequence). With V trimmed by 4 bases and J by 7 bases, 6 bases remained unmatched. The CDR3 has 15 residues. The CDR3 protein is CASSSGTGDIGELFF. CDR3 sequence (DNA): TGTGCCAGCAGCTCCGGGACAGGGGACATCGGGGAGCTGTTTTTT.

This sequence joins TRBV6-2 or TRBV6-3 and TRBJ1-1, with D possibly TRBD1 on 6 matching bases. The germline V gene has CDR1 MNHEY and CDR2 SVGEGT. V was clipped by 6 bases and J by 10 bases, with 15 bases between them. The CDR3 runs 12 residues. CDR3 sequence reads: CASRLTGPRAFF. As DNA, the CDR3 is TGTGCCAGCAGACTCACAGGGCCTCGAGCTTTCTTT.

The chain uses TRBV19 and TRBJ2-3, with TRBD2 matching over 13 bases. J was trimmed by 8 bases and V by 8 bases; bases with no gene match: 4. The CDR3 length is 13 residues. CDR1 is LNHDA, CDR2 SQIVND, per germline (reference sequence). CDR3 in DNA: TGTGCCAGTGGGGGACTAGCGGGGACTACGCAGTATTTT. Protein: CASGGLAGTTQYF. The variable domain in full, completed from reference TRBV19 and TRBJ2-3, reads DGGITQSPKYLFRKEGQNVTLSCEQNLNHDAMYWYRQDPGQGLRLIYYSQIVNDFQKGDIAEGYSVSREKKESFPLTVTSAQKNPTAFYLCASGGLAGTTQYFGPGTRLTVL.

This clonotype was seen only a few times. J is TRBJ2-7 and V is TRBV2; D is unclear. The CDR3 is 14 amino acids. Germline V gene lookup returns CDR1 SNHLY and CDR2 FYNNEI. V lost 8 bases and J 0 bases, leaving 14 bases between the germline ends. CDR3 sequence reads: CASGATESSYEQYV. CDR3 coding DNA: TGTGCCAGCGGTGCCACAGAGAGCTCCTACGAGCAGTACGTC.

This clonotype was recorded a few times. This chain's CDR3 is CATSRDEVRTQYF. In nucleotides, the CDR3 is TGTGCCACCAGCAGAGATGAGGTTCGGACCCAGTACTTC. The V and J genes are TRBV15 and TRBJ2-5, with no clear D. CDR1 is LNHNV, CDR2 YYDKDF, per germline (reference sequence). V shed 0 bases and J shed 7 bases, with 9 bases lying between them. This CDR3 is built from 13 residues.

This clonotype has just a few counts. The genes are TRBV10-3 and TRBJ2-1, with TRBD2 matching over 14 bases. J was trimmed by 10 bases and V by 6 bases; bases with no gene match: 14. This CDR3 is 17 amino acids long. CDR1 is ENHRY, CDR2 SYGVKD, per germline. The CDR3 bases are TGTGCCATCAGGGGGACTAGCGGGGGCCTCCAGAGGGAAGAGCAGTTCTTC. Translating gives CAIRGTSGGLQREEQFF.

The rearrangement links TRBV10-3 to TRBJ1-1, with TRBD1 as a possible D gene (6 bases). The germline CDR1 and CDR2 sequences are ENHRY and SYGVKD. Trimming left V 1 base short and J 5 bases short, with 17 bases between. The CDR3 sequence is 16 residues long. The CDR3: CAISEFLTGRGTEAFF. CDR3 DNA sequence: TGTGCCATCAGTGAGTTTCTGACAGGCCGTGGGACTGAAGCTTTCTTT.

This sequence joins TRBV4-1 and TRBJ2-7; tentative D call: TRBD2 (6 bases). Trimming shortened V by 1 base and J by 5 bases, and 15 bases separated the two germline ends. This CDR3 contains 15 residues. Germline CDR1 and CDR2: MGHRA and YSYEKL. Here the CDR3 reads CASSQAPRTGDEQYF. Here the CDR3 DNA reads TGCGCCAGCAGCCAAGCGCCCCGAACGGGGGACGAGCAGTACTTC.

This clonotype showed up just a few times. The rearrangement joins TRBV20-1 to TRBJ1-1; TRBD1 might be the D (5 bases). The V and J ends lost 3 bases and 6 bases respectively, with 14 bases between them. CDR3 length: 13 amino acids. CDR1 is DFQATT and CDR2 is SNEGSKA in the germline V gene (reference sequence). This CDR3 is CSASPGPRPEAFF. CDR3 sequence (DNA): TGCAGTGCTAGCCCAGGGCCACGTCCTGAAGCTTTCTTT.

The gene calls are TRBV20-1 and TRBJ2-1; 7 bases are shared with TRBD2. Trimming took 3 bases from V and 0 from J; bases not matched to a gene: 5. CDR3 length: 15 amino acids. CDR1 is DFQATT, CDR2 SNEGSKA, per germline (reference sequence). DNA for the CDR3: TGCAGTGCTAGCCGGCGGGGGAGCTCCTACAATGAGCAGTTCTTC. Translating gives CSASRRGSSYNEQFF.

There are a few counts of this clonotype. The chain couples TRBV30 to TRBJ2-2, with D perhaps matching TRBD2 (5 bases). This CDR3 region has 12 residues. Trimming cost V 4 bases and J 6 bases, with 9 bases left between them. CDR1 and CDR2 (germline): GTSNPN, SVGIG (reference sequence). The CDR3 spells CAWTTGAGELFF. In DNA form, the CDR3 reads TGTGCCTGGACCACCGGGGCCGGGGAGCTGTTTTTT.

The rearrangement links TRBV20-1 to TRBJ2-2; possible D gene TRBD1, 6 bases. V lost 0 bases, J lost 5 bases, and 10 bases lay in between. Germline assignment: CDR1 DFQATT and CDR2 SNEGSKA (reference sequence). This CDR3 spans 14 amino acids. CDR3 in DNA: TGCAGTGCTAGAGACAGGGGATGGACCGGGGAGCTGTTTTTT. Its protein is CSARDRGWTGELFF.

This clonotype showed up just a few times. This rearrangement joins TRBV7-2 to TRBJ2-5; D might be TRBD2 (5 bases). Trimming left V 1 base short and J 5 bases short, with 14 bases between. Germline CDR1 SGHTA, CDR2 FQGNSA. The CDR3 extends over 15 amino acids. The DNA of the CDR3 is TGTGCCAGCAGCTTAGGGACGGGTTCGGGGGAGACCCAGTACTTC. Residues: CASSLGTGSGETQYF.

The chain has TRBV7-9 and TRBJ2-6, with unresolved D. From germline, CDR1 is SEHNR and CDR2 FQNEAQ (reference sequence). V was clipped by 8 bases and J by 1 base, with 12 bases between them. The CDR3 length is 15 residues. CDR3: CASGNRPSGANVLTF. The CDR3 nucleotides read TGTGCCAGCGGAAACCGACCTTCTGGGGCCAACGTCCTGACTTTC.